Listed below are T cell receptor beta chains from one sample, sequenced in a study of shared clonotypes between healthy human individuals. The protocol was immunoSEQ multiplex PCR, while the TCRdb copy is restricted to in-frame clones and leaves out a portion. This table has 1.5 million to 1.9 million clones, approximately 98% appearing once. Sequencing was performed on naive CD4+ T cells sorted from blood. These receptors were collected from a man in his thirties or forties in good health. Both conserved end residues are part of each CDR3.

V gene	J gene	CDR3 protein
TRBV5-1	TRBJ2-5	CASSFGLAGPAETQYF
TRBV5-1	TRBJ2-3	CASSRGLAGRAADTQYF
TRBV4-2	TRBJ1-3	CASSQVGASSGNTIYF
TRBV4-1	TRBJ1-5	CASNRRDRAQHF
TRBV5-5	TRBJ2-1	CASSPLSGGSSYNEQFF
TRBV7-9	TRBJ2-4	CASSPARGAPNIQYF
TRBV7-9	TRBJ1-5	CASRATGPNQPQHF
TRBV28	TRBJ2-1	CASSRTGVAVSSYNEQFF
TRBV7-8	TRBJ2-1	CASSLMSQTNEQFF
TRBV5-1	TRBJ2-1	CASTLTTINNEQFF
TRBV5-1	TRBJ2-2	CASSTGTGQNTGELFF
TRBV5-1	TRBJ2-3	CASSPLLSDTQYF
TRBV27	TRBJ2-7	CASSLLAGNYEQYF
TRBV6-1	TRBJ1-5	CASSEAGGTNQPQHF
TRBV2	TRBJ1-5	CASSEGGRGQPQHF
TRBV7-8	TRBJ1-2	CASKSRTGPNYGYTF
TRBV27	TRBJ2-7	CASSRLAGGAEQYF
TRBV18	TRBJ1-1	CASSPRDILGTEAFF
TRBV4-3	TRBJ2-7	CASSQGLRGPYEQYF
TRBV9	TRBJ2-7	CASSGRDTAYEQYF
TRBV5-1	TRBJ2-7	CASSQTTEYEQYF
TRBV5-6	TRBJ2-1	CASSRQPGYEQFF
TRBV18	TRBJ2-1	CASSPLPFATGQSSYNEQFF
TRBV15	TRBJ2-1	CATQQGGGNEQFF
TRBV2	TRBJ1-1	CASSVARSAEAFF
TRBV30	TRBJ2-7	CALLTSGTYEQYF
TRBV7-2	TRBJ2-2	CASSRTGGAGTGELFF
TRBV30	TRBJ2-3	CAWSKRDFTDTQYF
TRBV27	TRBJ2-3	CASSPKVGRDTQYF
TRBV2	TRBJ2-7	CASTDRGRRLGEQYF
TRBV11-2	TRBJ2-1	CASSQQGAYNEQFF
TRBV25-1	TRBJ2-5	CASSESAGSQTQYF
TRBV28	TRBJ1-2	CASSFQGYYGYTF
TRBV7-9	TRBJ2-3	CASSPQDTQYF
TRBV10-3	TRBJ1-2	CATRRDLMEGYTF
TRBV6-1	TRBJ2-6	CASSALTGYSGANVLTF
TRBV6-1	TRBJ2-7	CASRRQADSYEQYF
TRBV25-1	TRBJ2-1	CASSDRTSRDEQFF
TRBV27	TRBJ2-2	CASKAAGTGELFF
TRBV28	TRBJ2-5	CASGRQGNYYQETQYF
TRBV2	TRBJ2-7	CASFSRGSYEQYF
TRBV6-1	TRBJ2-7	CASSAGQGAYEQYF
TRBV5-1	TRBJ2-1	CASSSQGTSGREQFF